The 32 T cell receptor beta chains listed next were all sequenced from one sample in a study of blood T cell repertoires in COVID-19. Only in-frame clones appear in the TCRdb table, and some are missing; sequencing was by immunoSEQ multiplex PCR. The repertoire holds roughly 100,000 clones, with about 88% as singletons. The sequenced material came from peripheral blood. These receptors were obtained from a woman aged 80 or older with active COVID-19.

The rearrangement links TRBV28 to TRBJ2-3; no firm D call. The length of the CDR3 is 14 residues. The V end lost 2 bases, the J end lost 2 bases, and 8 bases lay between the germline ends. The germline gives CDR1 MDHEN, CDR2 SYDVKM. CDR3 nucleotide sequence: TGTGCCAGCAGTTTAGGCAGAACCACAGATACGCAGTATTTT. It specifies CASSLGRTTDTQYF.

The V and J genes are TRBV5-8 and TRBJ2-3, with D maybe TRBD1 (5 bases). This CDR3 has 13 amino acids. V was clipped by 0 bases and J by 5 bases, with 7 bases between them. Per the germline V gene, CDR1 is SGHTS and CDR2 is YDEGEE. CDR3: CASSLVGVDTQYF. The CDR3 coding sequence is TGTGCCAGCAGCTTGGTAGGGGTAGATACGCAGTATTTT.

The chain uses TRBV29-1 and TRBJ2-5; 8 bases are shared with TRBD2. Germline CDR1 and CDR2: SQVTM and ANQGSEA. This CDR3 region has 15 residues. Trimming removed 4 bases from V and 0 bases from J; junction bases left unmatched: 7. In DNA, the CDR3 is TGCAGCGTTGGAGGGTCTAGCGGGTACCAAGAGACCCAGTACTTC. It translates to CSVGGSSGYQETQYF.

This chain uses TRBV5-4 with TRBJ2-7; perhaps TRBD2 as D (6 bases). Germline V gives CDR1 SGHNT, CDR2 YYREEE (reference sequence). V was shortened by 2 bases and J by 3 bases, with 9 bases between the two germline ends. This CDR3 is 13 amino acids long. CDR3 in amino acids: CASSFRGNYEQYF. Written as DNA, the CDR3 is TGTGCCAGCAGCTTTCGGGGGAACTACGAGCAGTACTTC.

This sequence joins TRBV9 and TRBJ2-3; tentative D call: TRBD1 (6 bases). Germline-derived CDR1 and CDR2 are SGDLS and YYNGEE. The length of the CDR3 is 18 residues. Deletions cut 0 bases from V and 4 bases from J, with 21 bases between. CDR3 sequence: CASSVEVGQGWRSDTQYF. The CDR3 region has the DNA TGTGCCAGCAGCGTAGAGGTCGGGCAGGGGTGGAGGTCAGATACGCAGTATTTT.

The chain couples TRBV6-2 or TRBV6-3 to TRBJ1-5; 7 bases align to TRBD1. Germline-derived CDR1 and CDR2 are MNHEY and SVGEGT. The ends lost 0 bases at V and 5 bases at J; junction bases unmatched: 4. The CDR3 consists of 15 residues. The CDR3 bases are TGTGCCAGCAGTTACTCTGACAGGGAGGATCAGCCCCAGCATTTT. Translated, it gives CASSYSDREDQPQHF.

J is TRBJ2-2 and V is TRBV5-1, with a weak D call TRBD2 (6 bases). CDR1 and CDR2 (germline): SGHRS, YFSETQ. CDR3 size: 13 residues. Trimming pared 5 bases from V and 1 base from J, leaving 6 bases between. CDR3 loop: CASSSGNTGELFF. CDR3 DNA sequence: TGCGCCAGCAGTAGCGGGAACACCGGGGAGCTGTTTTTT.

The chain couples TRBV4-3 to TRBJ2-1, with 8 bases fitting TRBD2. The CDR3 is 15 residues long. The trim removed 5 bases at V and 2 bases at J, leaving 5 bases unmatched. Germline V gene lookup returns CDR1 LGHNA and CDR2 YSLEER. The CDR3 here is CASSVLAGPYNEQFF. The CDR3 bases are TGCGCCAGCAGCGTTCTAGCGGGTCCCTACAATGAGCAGTTCTTC.

J is TRBJ2-7 and V is TRBV19, with D possibly being TRBD1 (5 bases). Germline assignment: CDR1 LNHDA and CDR2 SQIVND (reference sequence). The CDR3 has 14 amino acids. V lost 5 bases, J lost 3 bases, and 14 bases lay in between. This chain's CDR3 is CASSSTGLLYEQYF. The CDR3 DNA is TGTGCCAGTAGTTCAACAGGCCTCCTCTACGAGCAGTACTTC.

The chain recombines TRBV7-2 with TRBJ2-7, with D possibly being TRBD2 (5 bases). Trimming took 7 bases from V and 3 from J, leaving 19 bases between them. CDR1 is SGHTA and CDR2 is FQGNSA in the germline V gene. The CDR3 consists of 15 residues. DNA for the CDR3: TGTGCCAGCACCCTGAGGGAGAAAGGGCACTACGAGCAGTACTTC. Translated: CASTLREKGHYEQYF. The whole variable domain, remainder taken from reference TRBV7-2 and TRBJ2-7, is GAGVSQSPSNKVTEKGKDVELRCDPISGHTALYWYRQSLGQGLEFLIYFQGNSAPDKSGLPSDRFSAERTGGSVSTLTIQRTQQEDSAVYLCASTLREKGHYEQYFGPGTRLTVT.

J is TRBJ2-2 and V is TRBV7-3; unclear D gene. This CDR3 contains 16 residues. The V end lost 5 bases, the J end lost 2 bases, and 15 bases lay between the germline ends. Germline assignment: CDR1 SGHTA and CDR2 FQGTGA. This CDR3 reads CASSRNSLQNTGELFF. CDR3 sequence (DNA): TGTGCCAGCAGCCGCAATAGCCTCCAAAACACCGGGGAGCTGTTTTTT.

The gene calls are TRBV28 and TRBJ1-5; 7 bases line up with TRBD1. Germline V gene data show CDR1 as MDHEN and CDR2 as SYDVKM. V gave up 5 bases and J gave up 2 bases; unmatched junction bases: 3. There are 14 residues in the CDR3. This CDR3 is CASSGTGGNQPQHF. The CDR3 region has the DNA TGTGCCAGCAGTGGAACAGGGGGCAATCAGCCCCAGCATTTT.

V is TRBV19 and J is TRBJ2-3, with a possible D match to TRBD1 (5 bases). Germline V gene data show CDR1 as LNHDA and CDR2 as SQIVND (reference sequence). The CDR3 loop spans 16 amino acids. V shed 7 bases and J shed 0 bases, with 17 bases lying between them. CDR3: CASKNGHEASTDTQYF. CDR3 in DNA: TGTGCCAGTAAAAACGGACACGAAGCTAGCACAGATACGCAGTATTTT.

The chain has TRBV27 and TRBJ1-6, with D unresolved. Between the trimmed V and J ends, which lost 8 bases and 9 bases, there was a span of 32 bases. Per germline, CDR1 MNHEY and CDR2 SMNVEV (reference sequence). This CDR3 contains 19 residues. The CDR3 DNA reads TGTGCCAGCGGGTTCCGACCGGAGGTCAACTGGAAAGGTGGTTCACCCCTCCACTTT. Translation: CASGFRPEVNWKGGSPLHF.

The V and J genes are TRBV7-2 and TRBJ2-7; 8 nucleotides match TRBD1. This CDR3 contains 13 residues. Germline V gene data show CDR1 as SGHTA and CDR2 as FQGNSA. The V gene end was trimmed by 5 bases and the J gene end by 5 bases; junction bases not matched to a gene: 5. CDR3 loop: CASSATGANEQYF. CDR3 bases: TGTGCCAGCAGCGCGACAGGGGCAAACGAGCAGTACTTC.

This clone was seen just once. The chain has TRBV25-1 and TRBJ2-1; D remains ambiguous. CDR1 is MGHDK and CDR2 is SYGVNS in the germline V gene. The V gene lost 2 bases and the J gene lost 10 bases, with 15 bases spanning the gap. This CDR3 spans 14 amino acids. This CDR3 is CASSERPRSEEQFF. The CDR3 bases are TGTGCCAGCAGTGAACGCCCGAGATCGGAGGAGCAGTTCTTC.

Written as DNA, the CDR3 is TGTGCCAGCAGTCTCTGGGGGGGGCCGGGACTAGAATATGAGCAGTTCTTC. Translation gives CASSLWGGPGLEYEQFF. The chain recombines TRBV5-8 with TRBJ2-1, with 8 bases that match TRBD2. The trim removed 5 bases at V and 8 bases at J, leaving 18 bases unmatched. CDR3 size: 17 residues. Germline CDR1 SGHTS, CDR2 YDEGEE. Complete variable domain (other parts from reference TRBV5-8 and TRBJ2-1): EAGVTQSPTHLIKTRGQQATLRCSPISGHTSVYWYQQALGLGLQFLLWYDEGEERNRGNFPPRFSGRQFPNYSSELNVNALELEDSALYLCASSLWGGPGLEYEQFFGPGTRLTVL.

This chain joins TRBV15 and TRBJ2-6; D uncertain. Germline V gene sequence: CDR1 LNHNV, CDR2 YYDKDF (reference sequence). The CDR3 consists of 17 residues. V lost 3 bases, J lost 4 bases, and 16 bases lay in between. The CDR3 spells CATSSHITVSGANVLTF. In nucleotides, the CDR3 is TGTGCCACCAGCAGTCATATTACAGTGTCCGGGGCCAACGTCCTGACTTTC.

The chain combines TRBV2 with TRBJ2-3; TRBD2 matches at 15 bases. Losses at the gene ends were 6 bases for V and 3 bases for J; bases not matched to a gene: 1. This CDR3 has 15 residues. Germline loops: CDR1 SNHLY, CDR2 FYNNEI. The CDR3, as DNA: TGTGCCAGCAGGGGGACTAGCGGGAGGACAGATACGCAGTATTTT. Its protein product is CASRGTSGRTDTQYF.

V is TRBV21-1 and J is TRBJ2-5; no check of the table's D call, TRBD2, against the DNA was made. TRBV21-1 is listed as a pseudogene. This CDR3 has 17 amino acids. The CDR3, as DNA: TGTGCCAGCAGCAAAGTCGGGACTAGGCAGAGAAATTTGACCCAGTACTTC. Protein sequence: CASSKVGTRQRNLTQYF.

The CDR3 loop reads CASSVRAQETQYF. DNA of the CDR3: TGTGCCAGCAGTGTCAGGGCTCAAGAGACCCAGTACTTC. The chain links TRBV2 to TRBJ2-5; tentative D call: TRBD1 (5 bases). This CDR3 comprises 13 residues. V was trimmed by 4 bases and J by 2 bases, leaving 8 bases between them. The V gene's germline CDR1 is SNHLY and CDR2 FYNNEI.

The V and J genes are TRBV27 and TRBJ2-7, with 8 bases fitting TRBD2. Germline V gene lookup returns CDR1 MNHEY and CDR2 SMNVEV (reference sequence). The CDR3 extends over 15 amino acids. Germline trimming cut 0 bases from V and 3 bases from J; bases unmatched to any gene: 4. CDR3 DNA: TGTGCCAGCAGTTTATCGGCGGGGGGCGGCTACGAGCAGTACTTC. Translating it yields CASSLSAGGGYEQYF.

The chain has TRBV28 and TRBJ1-3, with 9 bases lining up with TRBD1. From germline, CDR1 is MDHEN and CDR2 SYDVKM. The V gene end was trimmed by 4 bases and the J gene end by 4 bases; junction bases not matched to a gene: 8. CDR3 length: 16 amino acids. CDR3: CASSSQTGGQGNTIYF. CDR3 DNA sequence: TGTGCCAGCAGTTCCCAGACAGGGGGACAAGGAAACACCATATATTTT.

The chain recombines TRBV7-8 with TRBJ1-6; TRBD1 matches 8 bases. Germline values: CDR1 SGHVS, CDR2 FQNEAQ. The CDR3 length is 15 residues. Germline trimming cut 1 base from V and 8 bases from J; bases unmatched to any gene: 4. The CDR3 loop is CASSLVSGGHSPLHF. CDR3 DNA sequence: TGTGCCAGCAGCTTAGTTTCAGGGGGCCATTCACCCCTCCACTTT. The entire variable domain, with the rest obtained from reference TRBV7-8 and TRBJ1-6, is as follows: GAGVSQSPRYKVAKRGQDVALRCDPISGHVSLFWYQQALGQGPEFLTYFQNEAQLDKSGLPSDRFFAERPEGSVSTLKIQRTQQEDSAVYLCASSLVSGGHSPLHFGNGTRLTVT.

V gene TRBV3-1 (or the pseudogene TRBV3-2) combines with J gene TRBJ1-3, with D perhaps matching TRBD1 (5 bases). In germline, CDR1 is LGHDT, CDR2 YNNKEL (reference sequence). This CDR3 has 15 residues. Trimming removed 5 bases from V and 2 bases from J, with 13 bases in between. The CDR3 DNA reads TGTGCCAGCAGCTACTTGGGGCTTGCTGGAAACACCATATATTTT. The encoded protein is CASSYLGLAGNTIYF.

The chain is built from TRBV27 and TRBJ2-7, with D maybe TRBD1 (6 bases). The CDR3 sequence is 16 residues long. Germline CDR1 and CDR2: MNHEY and SMNVEV (reference sequence). With 6 bases removed from V and 1 base from J, the gap between germline ends came to 19 bases. As DNA, the CDR3 is TGTGCCAGCAGCCCACTGCAGGGGTCGGGGTCCTACGAGCAGTACTTC. Translation: CASSPLQGSGSYEQYF.

This rearrangement joins TRBV28 to TRBJ2-5; 10 bases are a match to TRBD1. Per the germline V gene, CDR1 is MDHEN and CDR2 is SYDVKM. The CDR3 covers 15 residues. With 7 bases clipped from V and 4 bases from J, the junction kept 9 bases outside the gene matches. This CDR3 is CASTKDRGLSETQYF. CDR3 DNA sequence: TGTGCCAGCACTAAGGACAGGGGGTTGTCAGAGACCCAGTACTTC. Full variable domain (remainder filled in from reference TRBV28 and TRBJ2-5): DVKVTQSSRYLVKRTGEKVFLECVQDMDHENMFWYRQDPGLGLRLIYFSYDVKMKEKGDIPEGYSVSREKKERFSLILESASTNQTSMYLCASTKDRGLSETQYFGPGTRLLVL.

This chain connects TRBV6-5 to TRBJ2-3, with TRBD2 identical over 7 bases. Germline loops: CDR1 MNHEY, CDR2 SVGAGI. V shed 8 bases and J 2 bases; nucleotides not matched to a gene: 7. The CDR3 is 14 residues long. DNA for the CDR3: TGTGCCAGCGGTCGAGCGGGGATCACAGATACGCAGTATTTT. It translates to CASGRAGITDTQYF.

J is TRBJ2-7 and V is TRBV6-5; 9 bases are a match to TRBD2. The CDR3 is 15 residues long. J lost 1 base, V lost 2 bases, and 3 bases had no gene match. The V gene's germline CDR1 is MNHEY and CDR2 SVGAGI. CDR3 amino acids: CASSYAREGSYEQYF. For the CDR3, the DNA is TGTGCCAGCAGTTACGCGCGGGAGGGATCCTACGAGCAGTACTTC.

This chain connects TRBV5-1 to TRBJ2-1, with D perhaps TRBD2 (5 bases). The CDR3 consists of 15 residues. V was pared by 0 bases and J by 0 bases, with 7 bases between. Germline CDR1 and CDR2: SGHRS and YFSETQ. The CDR3 bases are TGCGCCAGCAGCTTGGGGACTGACTCCTACAATGAGCAGTTCTTC. The encoded protein is CASSLGTDSYNEQFF.

The genes are TRBV15 and TRBJ2-3; TRBD2 matches 9 bases. Trimming took 3 bases from V and 2 from J; bases not matched to a gene: 6. CDR1 and CDR2 (germline): LNHNV, YYDKDF (reference sequence). The CDR3 loop spans 16 amino acids. This CDR3 reads CATSRTAGGFTDTQYF. CDR3 coding DNA: TGTGCCACCAGCAGGACCGCGGGGGGGTTCACAGATACGCAGTATTTT.

The gene calls are TRBV4-2 and TRBJ2-1; 8 bases match TRBD1. V trimming: 0 bases; J trimming: 3 bases; junction bases outside the gene matches: 7. The CDR3 consists of 17 residues. Looked up from germline, CDR1 is LGHNA and CDR2 is YNFKEQ. Written as DNA, the CDR3 is TGTGCCAGCAGCCAAGATTCGAACAGGGGGAGCTACAATGAGCAGTTCTTC. Its translation is CASSQDSNRGSYNEQFF.